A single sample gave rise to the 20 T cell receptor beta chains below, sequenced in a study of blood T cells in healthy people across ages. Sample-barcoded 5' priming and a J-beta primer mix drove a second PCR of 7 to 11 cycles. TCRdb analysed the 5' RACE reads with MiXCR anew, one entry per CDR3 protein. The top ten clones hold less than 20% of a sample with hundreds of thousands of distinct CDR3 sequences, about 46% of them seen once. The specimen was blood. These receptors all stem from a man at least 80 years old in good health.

Here the CDR3 reads CAISAASGTSTDTQYF. Written as DNA, the CDR3 is TGTGCCATCAGCGCCGCTAGCGGGACTAGCACAGATACGCAGTATTTT. The rearrangement uses TRBV10-3 and TRBJ2-3; 9 positions agree with TRBD2. The J segment lost 0 bases and the V segment lost 6 bases, leaving 7 bases of the junction unmatched. CDR1 is ENHRY and CDR2 is SYGVKD in the germline V gene. The CDR3 spans 16 residues.

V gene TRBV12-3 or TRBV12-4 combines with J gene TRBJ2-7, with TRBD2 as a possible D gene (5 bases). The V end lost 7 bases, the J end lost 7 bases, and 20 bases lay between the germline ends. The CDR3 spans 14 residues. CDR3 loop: CASTPRRPYNEQYF. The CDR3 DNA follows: TGTGCCAGCACCCCGAGGAGGCCTTACAATGAGCAGTACTTC.

The CDR3 region is CASSSDSTPDTQYF. The CDR3 DNA sequence: TGTGCCAGCAGTTCCGACAGCACGCCAGATACGCAGTATTTT. The J gene is TRBJ2-3, the V gene TRBV28; possible D gene TRBD1, 5 bases. V lost 4 bases to trimming and J lost 4 bases, with 12 bases between them. The CDR3 is 14 residues long. Germline V gene sequence: CDR1 MDHEN, CDR2 SYDVKM. Complete variable domain (other parts from reference TRBV28 and TRBJ2-3): DVKVTQSSRYLVKRTGEKVFLECVQDMDHENMFWYRQDPGLGLRLIYFSYDVKMKEKGDIPEGYSVSREKKERFSLILESASTNQTSMYLCASSSDSTPDTQYFGPGTRLTVL.

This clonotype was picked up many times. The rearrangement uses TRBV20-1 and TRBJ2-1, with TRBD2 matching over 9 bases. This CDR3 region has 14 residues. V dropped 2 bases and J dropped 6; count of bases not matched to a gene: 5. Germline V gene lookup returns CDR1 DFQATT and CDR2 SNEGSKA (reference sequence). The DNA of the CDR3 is TGCAGTGCTAGATTTAGCGGGAGAGTCAATGAGCAGTTCTTC. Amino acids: CSARFSGRVNEQFF.

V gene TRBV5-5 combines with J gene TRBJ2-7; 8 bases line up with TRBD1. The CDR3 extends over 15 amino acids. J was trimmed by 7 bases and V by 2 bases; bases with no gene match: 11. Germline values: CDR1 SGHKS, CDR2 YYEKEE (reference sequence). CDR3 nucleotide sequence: TGTGCCAGCAGCTTCTTAGACAGGGGCAACCGTGAGCAGTACTTC. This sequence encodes CASSFLDRGNREQYF. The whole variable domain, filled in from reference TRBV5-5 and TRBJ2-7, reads DAGVTQSPTHLIKTRGQQVTLRCSPISGHKSVSWYQQVLGQGPQFIFQYYEKEERGRGNFPDRFSARQFPNYSSELNVNALLLGDSALYLCASSFLDRGNREQYFGPGTRLTVT.

In DNA form, the CDR3 reads TGCGCCAGCAGCTTGGGGGACAGGGTTTCTGAAGCTTTCTTT. Its protein product is CASSLGDRVSEAFF. The chain joins TRBV5-1 to TRBJ1-1; 9 bases agree with TRBD1. Germline assignment: CDR1 SGHRS and CDR2 YFSETQ. The CDR3 has 14 residues. Unmatched junction bases numbered 3, after V lost 0 bases and J lost 6 bases.

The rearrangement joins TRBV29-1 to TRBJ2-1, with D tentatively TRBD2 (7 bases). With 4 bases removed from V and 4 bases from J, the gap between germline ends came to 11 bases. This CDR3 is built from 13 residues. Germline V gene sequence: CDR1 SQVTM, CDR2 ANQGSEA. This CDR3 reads CSVGGGVYNEQFF. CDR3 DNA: TGCAGCGTTGGCGGGGGCGTTTACAATGAGCAGTTCTTC.

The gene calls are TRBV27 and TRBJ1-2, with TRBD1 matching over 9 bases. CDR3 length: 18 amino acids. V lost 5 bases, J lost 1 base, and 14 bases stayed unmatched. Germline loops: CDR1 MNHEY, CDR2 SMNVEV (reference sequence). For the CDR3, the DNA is TGTGCCAGCAGTAAACATGGGGGTGACAGGGGGTATAACTATGGCTACACCTTC. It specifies CASSKHGGDRGYNYGYTF.

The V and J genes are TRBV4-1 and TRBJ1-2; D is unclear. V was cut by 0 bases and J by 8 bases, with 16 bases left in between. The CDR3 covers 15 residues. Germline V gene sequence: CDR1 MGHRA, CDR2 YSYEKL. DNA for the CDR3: TGCGCCAGCAGCCAAGAAAACAGCCCCCGTTCAGGCTACACCTTC. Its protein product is CASSQENSPRSGYTF.

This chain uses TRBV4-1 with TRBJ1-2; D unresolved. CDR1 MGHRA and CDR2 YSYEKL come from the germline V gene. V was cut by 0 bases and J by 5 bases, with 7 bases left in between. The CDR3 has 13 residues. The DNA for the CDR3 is TGCGCCAGCAGCCAAGACGGCTCGTATGGCTACACCTTC. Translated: CASSQDGSYGYTF.

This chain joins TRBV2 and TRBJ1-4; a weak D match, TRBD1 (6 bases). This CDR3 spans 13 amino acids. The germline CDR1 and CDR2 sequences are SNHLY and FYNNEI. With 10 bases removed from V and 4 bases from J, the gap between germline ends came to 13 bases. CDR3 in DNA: TGTGCCAAGGGGGACACCAGTAATGAAAAACTGTTTTTT. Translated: CAKGDTSNEKLFF.

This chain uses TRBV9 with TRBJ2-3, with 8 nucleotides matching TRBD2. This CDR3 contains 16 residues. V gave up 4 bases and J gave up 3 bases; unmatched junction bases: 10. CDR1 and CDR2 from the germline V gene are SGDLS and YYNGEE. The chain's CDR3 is CASSLDPGGRTDTQYF. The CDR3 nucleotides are TGTGCCAGCAGCTTAGATCCGGGAGGGCGTACAGATACGCAGTATTTT.

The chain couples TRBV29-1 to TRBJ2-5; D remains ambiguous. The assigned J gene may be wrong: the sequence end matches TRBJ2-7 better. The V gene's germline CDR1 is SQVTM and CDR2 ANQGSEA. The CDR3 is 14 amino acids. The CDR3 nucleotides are TGCAGCGTTGCAACGTCAGGAACGATGGGCGAGCAGTACTTC. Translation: CSVATSGTMGEQYF.

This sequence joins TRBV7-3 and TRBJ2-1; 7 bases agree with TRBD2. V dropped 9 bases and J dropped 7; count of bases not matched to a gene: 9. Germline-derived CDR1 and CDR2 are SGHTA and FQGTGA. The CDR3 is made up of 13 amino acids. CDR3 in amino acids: CASGGGPSNEQFF. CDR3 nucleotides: TGTGCCAGTGGGGGAGGGCCATCGAATGAGCAGTTCTTC.

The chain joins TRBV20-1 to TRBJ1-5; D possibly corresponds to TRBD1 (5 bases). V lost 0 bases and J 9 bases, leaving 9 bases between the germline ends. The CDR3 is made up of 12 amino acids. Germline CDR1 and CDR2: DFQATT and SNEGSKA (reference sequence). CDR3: CSAREGPRPQHF. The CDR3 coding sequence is TGCAGTGCTAGAGAGGGGCCGAGGCCCCAGCATTTT.

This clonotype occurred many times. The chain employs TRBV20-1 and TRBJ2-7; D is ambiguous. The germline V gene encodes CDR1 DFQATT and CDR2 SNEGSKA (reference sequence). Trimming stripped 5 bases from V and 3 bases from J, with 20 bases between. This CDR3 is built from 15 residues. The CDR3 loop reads CSAPADPGSNYEQYF. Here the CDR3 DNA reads TGCAGTGCTCCCGCCGACCCCGGGTCGAACTACGAGCAGTACTTC.

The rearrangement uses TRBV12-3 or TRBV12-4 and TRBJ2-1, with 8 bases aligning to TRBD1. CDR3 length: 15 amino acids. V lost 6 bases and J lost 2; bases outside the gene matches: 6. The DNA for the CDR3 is TGTGCCAGCAGGACGGACAGGGACGCCTACAATGAGCAGTTCTTC. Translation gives CASRTDRDAYNEQFF.

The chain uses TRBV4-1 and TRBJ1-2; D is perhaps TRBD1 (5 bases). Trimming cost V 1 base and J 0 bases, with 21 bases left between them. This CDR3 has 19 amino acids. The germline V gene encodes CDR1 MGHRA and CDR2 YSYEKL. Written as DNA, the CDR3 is TGCGCCAGCAGCCAAGGACTCAGGGAAGCGCATGGAGCTAACTATGGCTACACCTTC. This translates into CASSQGLREAHGANYGYTF.

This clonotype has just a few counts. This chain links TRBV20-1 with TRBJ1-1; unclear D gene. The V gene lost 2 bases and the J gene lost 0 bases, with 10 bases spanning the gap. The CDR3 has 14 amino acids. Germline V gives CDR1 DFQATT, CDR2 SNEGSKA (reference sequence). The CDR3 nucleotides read TGCAGTGCTAGACGAGAGGGAATGAACACTGAAGCTTTCTTT. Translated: CSARREGMNTEAFF.

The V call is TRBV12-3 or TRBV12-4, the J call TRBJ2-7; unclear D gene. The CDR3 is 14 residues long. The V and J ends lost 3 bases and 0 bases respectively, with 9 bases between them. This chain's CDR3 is CASSFVSASYEQYF. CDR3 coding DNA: TGTGCCAGCAGTTTTGTTTCGGCCTCCTACGAGCAGTACTTC.